Sequencing of this T cell receptor (beta chain) was carried out in a study of identical twins. This clonotype was seen only a few times. The V and J ends lost 3 bases and 3 bases respectively, with 14 bases between them. The CDR3 is made up of 15 amino acids. From germline, CDR1 is SNHLY and CDR2 FYNNEI. Each CDR3 protein gets one entry after TCRdb re-called the 5' RACE reads with MiXCR. The sample holds 250,000 or so distinct CDR3 sequences, around 8% seen once. These data were also reused for a study on yellow fever vaccine responses in identical twins.

This clonotype originated in a young woman in good health. Sequencing input: CD8+ T cells sorted from blood. This chain uses TRBV2 with TRBJ2-5; possible D gene TRBD1, 5 bases. CDR3 in DNA: TGTGCCAGCAGTGACTTGACAGCACCAGAAGAGACCCAGTACTTC. This encodes CASSDLTAPEETQYF.